Below are 27 T cell receptor beta chains sequenced from a single sample in a study of shared clonotypes between healthy human individuals. Sequenced by immunoSEQ multiplex PCR; TCRdb stores in-frame clones only, minus some. The table has over 700,000 clones, about two thirds seen once. Sequencing used memory CD4+ T cells sorted from blood. The subset denotes: CD45RA-negative fraction. Receptors originate from a woman aged 25 to 39 in good health.

This clone was detected only once. The chain is built from TRBV6-6 and TRBJ2-6; D remains unclear. V lost 2 bases and J lost 4, with 12 bases in between. Per the germline V gene, CDR1 is MNHNY and CDR2 is SVGAGI (reference sequence). This CDR3 spans 16 amino acids. The CDR3: CASSYGSDSGANVLTF. In DNA form, the CDR3 reads TGTGCCAGCAGTTACGGTTCTGACTCCGGGGCCAACGTCCTGACTTTC.

This sequence joins TRBV28 and TRBJ1-1, with D tentatively TRBD1 (5 bases). The length of the CDR3 is 18 residues. V gave up 6 bases and J gave up 1 base, with 24 bases separating them. CDR1 is MDHEN and CDR2 is SYDVKM in the germline V gene. The CDR3 region is CASRRWVGGRLTNTEAFF. For the CDR3, the DNA is TGTGCCAGCAGGCGATGGGTGGGGGGGAGGTTGACGAACACTGAAGCTTTCTTT.

The DNA for the CDR3 is TGTGCCAGTAGACCCTCCGGACAGCGTTACACCGGGGAGCTGTTTTTT. The encoded protein is CASRPSGQRYTGELFF. This chain uses TRBV19 with TRBJ2-2; D perhaps matches TRBD1 (6 bases). The CDR3 contains 16 residues. Germline V gives CDR1 LNHDA, CDR2 SQIVND (reference sequence). Trimming cost V 6 bases and J 3 bases, with 17 bases left between them.

The rearrangement links TRBV5-1 to TRBJ2-7; D not resolved. V was clipped by 2 bases and J by 3 bases, with 9 bases between them. There are 13 residues in the CDR3. CDR1 and CDR2 from the germline V gene are SGHRS and YFSETQ. The CDR3 reads CASSFGNGYEQYF. The CDR3, as DNA: TGCGCCAGCAGCTTTGGTAACGGCTACGAGCAGTACTTC.

This clone was seen more than once but under ten times. The chain uses TRBV2 and TRBJ1-1; possibly TRBD1 for D (5 bases). The CDR3 covers 15 residues. V was shortened by 6 bases and J by 0 bases, with 14 bases between the two germline ends. The V gene's germline CDR1 is SNHLY and CDR2 FYNNEI. CDR3 residues: CASSISGRLNTEAFF. The CDR3, as DNA: TGTGCCAGCAGCATATCGGGACGTCTGAACACTGAAGCTTTCTTT.

This chain connects TRBV19 to TRBJ1-1; D unclear. V was shortened by 3 bases and J by 5 bases, with 10 bases between the two germline ends. The germline gives CDR1 LNHDA, CDR2 SQIVND (reference sequence). This CDR3 region has 13 residues. CDR3 amino acids: CASSMGVGTEAFF. CDR3 nucleotide sequence: TGTGCCAGTAGTATGGGCGTAGGGACTGAAGCTTTCTTT.

This chain connects TRBV5-1 to TRBJ2-1; tentatively, D is TRBD2 (6 bases). In germline, CDR1 is SGHRS, CDR2 YFSETQ. V dropped 3 bases and J dropped 3 bases, with 7 bases sitting between them. The CDR3 sequence is 13 residues long. DNA for the CDR3: TGCGCCAGCAGCTGGGACTTCTACAATGAGCAGTTCTTC. Its protein product is CASSWDFYNEQFF.

The V gene is TRBV19, the J gene TRBJ1-5; 8 positions match TRBD1. Germline V lookup: CDR1 LNHDA, CDR2 SQIVND (reference sequence). The junction had 11 bases not matched to a gene; V was cut back by 8 bases and J by 2 bases. This CDR3 region has 16 residues. The CDR3: CASQRTGSAGNQPQHF. CDR3 DNA sequence: TGTGCCAGTCAACGGACAGGGAGTGCGGGCAATCAGCCCCAGCATTTT.

The chain uses TRBV27 and TRBJ2-3, with TRBD2 as a possible D gene (6 bases). V lost 3 bases to trimming and J lost 6 bases, with 10 bases between them. In germline, CDR1 is MNHEY, CDR2 SMNVEV (reference sequence). This CDR3 contains 13 residues. CDR3 nucleotides: TGTGCCAGCAGTTTGGAGGGCTGGGATACGCAGTATTTT. Protein product: CASSLEGWDTQYF.

For the CDR3, the DNA is TGTGCCAGCAGCTTGGGCCTCGGGACAGGGGACCAGCCCCAGCATTTT. As protein: CASSLGLGTGDQPQHF. The V and J genes are TRBV5-6 and TRBJ1-5, with TRBD1 matching 10 bases. J lost 7 bases, V lost 0 bases, and 7 bases had no gene match. CDR1 and CDR2 (germline): SGHDT, YYEEEE. The CDR3 covers 16 residues.

The chain carries TRBV30 and TRBJ2-5, with TRBD1 matching 9 bases. The J call is doubtful: the DNA matches TRBJ2-7 better. The CDR3 length is 14 residues. The germline gives CDR1 GTSNPN, CDR2 SVGIG (reference sequence). As DNA, the CDR3 is TGTGCCTGGAGTAGGGGGACAGGGCAGGCCGAGCAGTACTTC. Protein: CAWSRGTGQAEQYF.

The J gene is TRBJ1-4, the V gene TRBV6-6; the match to TRBD1 covers 7 bases. With V trimmed by 4 bases and J by 9 bases, 14 bases remained unmatched. Germline CDR1 is MNHNY and CDR2 is SVGAGI (reference sequence). CDR3 length: 16 amino acids. The CDR3 DNA follows: TGTGCCAGCAGTTGGGACAGTGGTGGCGGGGGACAAAAACTGTTTTTT. Residues: CASSWDSGGGGQKLFF.

The genes are TRBV6-1 and TRBJ2-5, with TRBD2 matching 16 bases. Trimming took 1 base from V and 4 from J; bases not matched to a gene: 3. Germline-derived CDR1 and CDR2 are MNHNS and SASEGT. There are 17 residues in the CDR3. CDR3 DNA sequence: TGTGCCAGCAGTGAAGGCGGGACTAGCGGGAGGGTAGAGACCCAGTACTTC. Translation gives CASSEGGTSGRVETQYF.

On this clone: In the same sample, other DNA sequences code for this CDR3. This CDR3 is CASSFTGTEGTEAFF. CDR3 sequence (DNA): TGCGCCAGCAGCTTTACCGGGACAGAGGGGACTGAAGCTTTCTTT. This rearrangement joins TRBV5-1 to TRBJ1-1; 7 bases agree with TRBD1. CDR1 and CDR2 from the germline V gene are SGHRS and YFSETQ. J lost 5 bases, V lost 2 bases, and 9 bases had no gene match. This CDR3 is built from 15 residues.

The rearrangement links TRBV5-1 to TRBJ2-1; 10 bases map to TRBD2. CDR1 and CDR2 (germline): SGHRS, YFSETQ. V shed 3 bases and J 1 base; nucleotides not matched to a gene: 7. This CDR3 is 17 amino acids long. In nucleotides, the CDR3 is TGCGCCAGCAGCTCTAGCGGGAGTGGTCTGTCCTACAATGAGCAGTTCTTC. Its translation: CASSSSGSGLSYNEQFF.

The chain is built from TRBV27 and TRBJ2-5; no definite D call. CDR3 size: 13 residues. Germline V gene data show CDR1 as MNHEY and CDR2 as SMNVEV (reference sequence). Trimming stripped 6 bases from V and 0 bases from J, with 8 bases between. Here the CDR3 DNA reads TGTGCCAGCAGACCCCAGTACCAAGAGACCCAGTACTTC. Encoded protein: CASRPQYQETQYF.

The gene calls are TRBV27 and TRBJ2-3, with 14 bases fitting TRBD2. V shed 6 bases, J shed 7 bases, and the junction held 9 bases outside the gene matches. The length of the CDR3 is 16 residues. Germline CDR1 and CDR2: MNHEY and SMNVEV (reference sequence). CDR3 sequence (DNA): TGTGCCAGCAGAAAGATCGGGACTAGCGGGGGATATACGCAGTATTTT. Residues: CASRKIGTSGGYTQYF.

V gene TRBV27 combines with J gene TRBJ1-4, with D unresolved. V lost 4 bases and J lost 10, with 16 bases in between. In germline, CDR1 is MNHEY, CDR2 SMNVEV (reference sequence). The length of the CDR3 is 14 residues. The CDR3 DNA follows: TGTGCCAGCAGTTCGCATAACCGGGAGGGAAAACTGTTTTTT. The encoded protein is CASSSHNREGKLFF.

This chain joins TRBV19 and TRBJ1-2, with no clear D. Germline V gene lookup returns CDR1 LNHDA and CDR2 SQIVND (reference sequence). Deletions cut 9 bases from V and 3 bases from J, with 20 bases between. The CDR3 extends over 15 amino acids. CDR3 amino acids: CASESYGGLHYGYTF. The DNA for the CDR3 is TGTGCCAGCGAGTCCTATGGAGGTCTACACTATGGCTACACCTTC.

This chain joins TRBV11-2 and TRBJ2-3, with 12 bases fitting TRBD2. The germline V gene has CDR1 SGHAT and CDR2 FQNNGV. V was clipped by 5 bases and J by 0 bases; unmatched bases: 9. The CDR3 extends over 18 amino acids. The CDR3 here is CASSPTKTSGGSTDTQYF. The CDR3 DNA reads TGTGCCAGCAGCCCCACGAAGACTAGCGGGGGTAGCACAGATACGCAGTATTTT. Together with reference TRBV11-2 and TRBJ2-3, the CDR3 gives the full variable domain: EAGVAQSPRYKIIEKRQSVAFWCNPISGHATLYWYQQILGQGPKLLIQFQNNGVVDDSQLPKDRFSAERLKGVDSTLKIQPAKLEDSAVYLCASSPTKTSGGSTDTQYFGPGTRLTVL.

This clone was counted at least ten times. This sequence joins TRBV30 and TRBJ2-1; TRBD2 agrees at 11 bases. The germline gives CDR1 GTSNPN, CDR2 SVGIG (reference sequence). This CDR3 region has 17 residues. The V segment lost 5 bases and the J segment 4 bases; nucleotides outside the gene matches: 13. The chain's CDR3 is CAWHLAGGGKGYNEQFF. CDR3 in DNA: TGTGCCTGGCATCTAGCGGGAGGAGGCAAGGGTTACAATGAGCAGTTCTTC. Together with reference TRBV30 and TRBJ2-1, the CDR3 gives the full variable domain: SQTIHQWPATLVQPVGSPLSLECTVEGTSNPNLYWYRQAAGRGLQLLFYSVGIGQISSEVPQNLSASRPQDRQFILSSKKLLLSDSGFYLCAWHLAGGGKGYNEQFFGPGTRLTVL.

This clone was observed many times. The chain joins TRBV9 to TRBJ2-2, with 14 bases lining up with TRBD2. The V gene end was trimmed by 4 bases and the J gene end by 6 bases; junction bases not matched to a gene: 5. The CDR3 runs 16 residues. Germline CDR1 and CDR2: SGDLS and YYNGEE. The CDR3: CASSLRLAGGPGELFF. In DNA, the CDR3 is TGTGCCAGCAGCCTAAGACTAGCGGGAGGGCCCGGGGAGCTGTTTTTT.

This clone was detected once. The V call is TRBV25-1, the J call TRBJ2-5; 10 nucleotides match TRBD2. The V gene end was trimmed by 5 bases and the J gene end by 3 bases; junction bases not matched to a gene: 6. This CDR3 region has 15 residues. Germline loops: CDR1 MGHDK, CDR2 SYGVNS. The DNA of the CDR3 is TGTGCCAGCAGTCCTGCACTAGCGGGAAAAGAGACCCAGTACTTC. Translation: CASSPALAGKETQYF.

CDR3 loop: CASSPLRGYEQYF. The CDR3 region has the DNA TGTGCCAGCAGCCCTCTCAGGGGGTACGAGCAGTACTTC. This chain uses TRBV7-2 with TRBJ2-5; 7 bases line up with TRBD1. The J call is uncertain, as TRBJ2-7 better fits the DNA end. CDR1 is SGHTA, CDR2 FQGNSA, per germline. There are 13 residues in the CDR3.

The table lists this clone with a few counts. The chain links TRBV15 to TRBJ2-1; 10 bases are shared with TRBD2. CDR1 and CDR2 (germline): LNHNV, YYDKDF (reference sequence). V shed 4 bases and J 7 bases; nucleotides not matched to a gene: 16. The CDR3 covers 18 residues. The CDR3 DNA reads as TGTGCCACCAGCAACCCTAAATCTAGCGGGAGTTGGGTAAATGAGCAGTTCTTC. It yields the protein CATSNPKSSGSWVNEQFF.

The gene calls are TRBV7-2 and TRBJ2-7; D is unclear. Trimming stripped 1 base from V and 7 bases from J, with 11 bases between. Looked up from germline, CDR1 is SGHTA and CDR2 is FQGNSA. The CDR3 covers 13 residues. The CDR3 coding sequence is TGTGCCAGCAGCTTAGAGATTCTACGGGAGCAGTACTTC. This codes for CASSLEILREQYF.

The chain links TRBV6-4 to TRBJ1-1, with 7 nucleotides matching TRBD1. The CDR3 consists of 14 residues. Germline V gene lookup returns CDR1 MRHNA and CDR2 SNTAGT. Trimming cost V 7 bases and J 4 bases; bases outside gene matches: 9. As DNA, the CDR3 is TGTGCCAGCATCGGTCCAGGGGGATGCACTGAAGCTTTCTTT. This translates into CASIGPGGCTEAFF.